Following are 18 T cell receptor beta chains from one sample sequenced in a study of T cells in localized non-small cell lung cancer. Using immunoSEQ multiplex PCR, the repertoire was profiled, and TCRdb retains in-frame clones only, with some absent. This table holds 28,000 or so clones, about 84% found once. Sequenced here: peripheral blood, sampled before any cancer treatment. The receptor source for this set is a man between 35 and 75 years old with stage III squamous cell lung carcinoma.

The CDR3 sequence: CASSFSGRNEQFF. For the CDR3, the DNA is TGTGCCAGCAGTTTTAGCGGGAGAAATGAGCAGTTCTTC. V gene TRBV27 combines with J gene TRBJ2-1, with 9 bases that match TRBD2. The germline V gene has CDR1 MNHEY and CDR2 SMNVEV (reference sequence). V lost 3 bases to trimming and J lost 7 bases; unmatched junction nucleotides: 1. CDR3 length: 13 residues.

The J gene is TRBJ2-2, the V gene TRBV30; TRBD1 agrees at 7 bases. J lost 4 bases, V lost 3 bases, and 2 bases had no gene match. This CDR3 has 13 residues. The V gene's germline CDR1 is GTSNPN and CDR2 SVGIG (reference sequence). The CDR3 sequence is CAWRRGPTGELFF. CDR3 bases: TGTGCCTGGAGGAGGGGGCCCACCGGGGAGCTGTTTTTT.

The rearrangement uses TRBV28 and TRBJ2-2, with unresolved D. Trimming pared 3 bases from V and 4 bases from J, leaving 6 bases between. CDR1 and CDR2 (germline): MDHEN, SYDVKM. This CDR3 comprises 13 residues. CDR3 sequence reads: CASSFGFTGELFF. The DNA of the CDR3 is TGTGCCAGCAGTTTTGGGTTCACCGGGGAGCTGTTTTTT.

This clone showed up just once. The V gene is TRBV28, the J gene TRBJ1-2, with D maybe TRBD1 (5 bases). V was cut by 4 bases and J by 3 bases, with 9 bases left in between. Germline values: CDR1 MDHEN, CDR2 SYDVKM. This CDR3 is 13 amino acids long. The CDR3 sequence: CASSSVRDYGYTF. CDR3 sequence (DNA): TGTGCCAGCAGTTCGGTCAGGGACTATGGCTACACCTTC.

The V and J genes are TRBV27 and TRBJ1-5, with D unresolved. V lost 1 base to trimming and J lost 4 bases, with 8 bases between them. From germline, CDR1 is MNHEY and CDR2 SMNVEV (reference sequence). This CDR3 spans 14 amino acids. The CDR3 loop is CASSLYPLNQPQHF. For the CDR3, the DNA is TGTGCCAGCAGTTTATATCCCCTTAATCAGCCCCAGCATTTT.

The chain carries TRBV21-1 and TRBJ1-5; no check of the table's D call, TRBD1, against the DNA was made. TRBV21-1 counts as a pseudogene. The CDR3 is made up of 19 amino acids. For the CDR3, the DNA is TGTGCCAGCAGCCCCCCATGGGGACAACAAAATAATAGCAATCAGCCCCAGCATTTT. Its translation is CASSPPWGQQNNSNQPQHF.

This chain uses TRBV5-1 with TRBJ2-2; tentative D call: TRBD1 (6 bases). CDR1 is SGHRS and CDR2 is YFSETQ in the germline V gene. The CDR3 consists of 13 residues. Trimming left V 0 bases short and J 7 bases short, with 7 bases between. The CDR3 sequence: CASSLEGGGELFF. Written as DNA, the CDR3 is TGCGCCAGCAGCTTGGAAGGGGGCGGGGAGCTGTTTTTT.

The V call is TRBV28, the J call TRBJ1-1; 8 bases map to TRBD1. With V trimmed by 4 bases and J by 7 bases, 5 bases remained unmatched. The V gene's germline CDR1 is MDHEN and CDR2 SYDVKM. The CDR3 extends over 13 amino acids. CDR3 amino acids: CASSSRGRGEAFF. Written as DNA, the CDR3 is TGTGCCAGCAGTTCCAGGGGGCGGGGTGAAGCTTTCTTT.

The CDR3 is CASSLERQSYEQYF. Written as DNA, the CDR3 is TGTGCCAGCAGCTTAGAAAGACAGTCCTACGAGCAGTACTTC. J is TRBJ2-7 and V is TRBV11-2; tentatively, D is TRBD1 (5 bases). The CDR3 contains 14 residues. Trimming took off 0 bases at V and 1 base at J, with 7 bases between the two ends. Per germline, CDR1 SGHAT and CDR2 FQNNGV. The full variable domain, its missing parts supplied by reference TRBV11-2 and TRBJ2-7, is EAGVAQSPRYKIIEKRQSVAFWCNPISGHATLYWYQQILGQGPKLLIQFQNNGVVDDSQLPKDRFSAERLKGVDSTLKIQPAKLEDSAVYLCASSLERQSYEQYFGPGTRLTVT.

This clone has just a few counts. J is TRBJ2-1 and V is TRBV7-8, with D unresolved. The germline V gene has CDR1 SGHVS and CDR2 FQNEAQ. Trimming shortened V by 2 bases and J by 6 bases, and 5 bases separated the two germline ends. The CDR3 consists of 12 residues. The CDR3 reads CASSLMANEQFF. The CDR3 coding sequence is TGTGCCAGCAGCTTAATGGCCAATGAGCAGTTCTTC. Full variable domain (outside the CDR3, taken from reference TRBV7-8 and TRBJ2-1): GAGVSQSPRYKVAKRGQDVALRCDPISGHVSLFWYQQALGQGPEFLTYFQNEAQLDKSGLPSDRFFAERPEGSVSTLKIQRTQQEDSAVYLCASSLMANEQFFGPGTRLTVL.

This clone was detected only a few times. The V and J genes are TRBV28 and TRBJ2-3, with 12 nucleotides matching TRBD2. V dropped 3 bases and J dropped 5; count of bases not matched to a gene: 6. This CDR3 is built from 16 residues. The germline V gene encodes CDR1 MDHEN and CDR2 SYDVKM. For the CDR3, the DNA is TGTGCCAGCAGTTTGGCTAGCGGGGGGGCTGTAGATACGCAGTATTTT. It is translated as CASSLASGGAVDTQYF.

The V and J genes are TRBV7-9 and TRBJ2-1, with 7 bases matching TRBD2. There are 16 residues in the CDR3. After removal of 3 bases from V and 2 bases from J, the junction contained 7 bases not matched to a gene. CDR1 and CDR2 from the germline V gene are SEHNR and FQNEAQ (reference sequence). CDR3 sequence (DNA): TGTGCCAGCAGCTTGTCTAGCGGATTACCCTACAATGAGCAGTTCTTC. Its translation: CASSLSSGLPYNEQFF.

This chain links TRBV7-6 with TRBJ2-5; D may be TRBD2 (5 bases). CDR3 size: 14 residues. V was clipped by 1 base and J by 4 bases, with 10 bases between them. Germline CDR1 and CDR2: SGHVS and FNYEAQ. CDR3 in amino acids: CASSLDPEGETQYF. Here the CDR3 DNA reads TGTGCCAGCAGCTTAGACCCCGAGGGAGAGACCCAGTACTTC.

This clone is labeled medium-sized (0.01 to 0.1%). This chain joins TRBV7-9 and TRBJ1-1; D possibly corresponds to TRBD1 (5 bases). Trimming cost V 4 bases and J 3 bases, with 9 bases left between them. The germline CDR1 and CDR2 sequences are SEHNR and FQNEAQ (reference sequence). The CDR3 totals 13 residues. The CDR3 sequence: CASSSGLHTEAFF. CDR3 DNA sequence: TGTGCCAGCAGCTCAGGGCTGCACACTGAAGCTTTCTTT.

CDR3 in DNA: TGTGCCAGCAGCTTAGCCCGGGGGAGTAGGAGGATTGAAGAGACCCAGTACTTC. It is translated as CASSLARGSRRIEETQYF. The rearrangement joins TRBV7-9 to TRBJ2-5; a weak D match, TRBD2 (6 bases). Trimming removed 0 bases from V and 3 bases from J, with 20 bases in between. The CDR3 is 18 amino acids. Germline assignment: CDR1 SEHNR and CDR2 FQNEAQ (reference sequence).

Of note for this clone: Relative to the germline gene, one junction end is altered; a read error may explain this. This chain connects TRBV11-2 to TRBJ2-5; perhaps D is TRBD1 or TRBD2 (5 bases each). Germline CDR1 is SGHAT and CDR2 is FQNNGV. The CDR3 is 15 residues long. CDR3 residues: CASSLSGQRREAQYF. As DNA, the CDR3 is TGTGCCAGCAGCTTATCGGGGCAGAGAAGAGAGGCCCAGTACTTC.

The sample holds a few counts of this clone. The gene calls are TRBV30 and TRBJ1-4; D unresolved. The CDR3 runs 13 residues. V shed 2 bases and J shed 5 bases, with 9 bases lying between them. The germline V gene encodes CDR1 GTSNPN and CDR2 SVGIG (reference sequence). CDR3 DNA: TGTGCCTGGAGTCCGGGAGACAATGAAAAACTGTTTTTT. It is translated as CAWSPGDNEKLFF.

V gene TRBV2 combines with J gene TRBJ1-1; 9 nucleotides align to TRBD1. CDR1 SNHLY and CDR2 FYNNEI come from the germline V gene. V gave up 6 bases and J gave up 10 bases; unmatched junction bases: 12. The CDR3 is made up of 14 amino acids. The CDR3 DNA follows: TGTGCCAGCAGGGACATCGGGACAGGGTCCTCAGCTTTCTTT. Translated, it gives CASRDIGTGSSAFF.